This T cell receptor (beta chain) appears in the sequencing data of a study of naive and memory T cell subsets. Study-level results: Between naive and memory subsets, TCR abundance power law exponents differed. Diversity fell and Gini index rose from naive through CM, EM, EMRA.

An equimolar mix of two oligonucleotides served as the beta constant-region primer for TRBC1 and TRBC2. Four rounds of PCR amplified the ligated cDNA using nested alpha and beta constant-region primers plus SP2. TCRdb redid the calling of the UMI-ligation and nested PCR reads with MiXCR, one entry per CDR3 protein. The sample lists some 17,000 distinct CDR3 sequences; approximately 9% were seen once. Cells stained for CD3, CD4, CD8, CD45RA and CD27 were sorted into four subsets. The V and J ends lost 0 bases and 5 bases respectively, with 14 bases between them. Looked up from germline, CDR1 is LGHNA and CDR2 is YSLEER. The CDR3 is 16 amino acids. Judged by abundance, this clonotype is medium-sized. Its cognate antigen is unknown.

This clonotype was obtained from a human donor in good health. The chain joins TRBV4-3 to TRBJ2-1; either TRBD1 or TRBD2 may supply D (5 bases each). Input material: central memory CD8+ T cells from blood. CDR3 DNA: TGCGCCAGCAGCCAAGAGCAGGGACGAGTTGACAATGAGCAGTTCTTC. Its protein product is CASSQEQGRVDNEQFF.